This passage covers 32 T cell receptor beta chains from one sample sequenced in a study of blood T cell repertoires in COVID-19. Sequenced by immunoSEQ multiplex PCR; TCRdb stores in-frame clones only, minus some. The sample lists approximately 81,000 clones, 75% to 90% occurring once. The sequencing input was PBMCs or T cells enriched from blood (not recorded which). The receptors shown here come from a woman aged 45-59 years with acute COVID-19.

The V call is TRBV3-1 (or the pseudogene TRBV3-2), the J call TRBJ2-1, with 8 bases that match TRBD2. This CDR3 region has 15 residues. Unmatched junction bases numbered 9, after V lost 1 base and J lost 10 bases. Germline V CDR1 and CDR2: LGHDT, YNNKEL (reference sequence). The CDR3 nucleotides read TGTGCCAGCAGCCAAGGGGGCAGCGGGAGAGGCGAGCAGTTCTTC. It translates to CASSQGGSGRGEQFF.

This chain joins TRBV29-1 and TRBJ2-2; 9 bases align to TRBD1. Per germline, CDR1 SQVTM and CDR2 ANQGSEA. After removal of 3 bases from V and 16 bases from J, the junction contained 6 bases not matched to a gene. This CDR3 comprises 11 residues. The DNA of the CDR3 is TGCAGCGTTGAGTATGGGGACAGGGCGTTTTTT. Translation: CSVEYGDRAFF.

V is TRBV12-3 or TRBV12-4 and J is TRBJ2-1; D is uncertain. This CDR3 is built from 11 residues. The V end lost 4 bases, the J end lost 7 bases, and 5 bases lay between the germline ends. The CDR3, as DNA: TGTGCCAGCAGTTCAACTAATGAGCAGTTCTTC. Protein product: CASSSTNEQFF.

This clone was counted between two and nine times. The chain recombines TRBV10-2 with TRBJ2-7, with 7 nucleotides matching TRBD1. Germline values: CDR1 WSHSY, CDR2 SAAADI. Trimming at V came to 9 bases and at J to 4 bases, leaving 12 bases not matched to a gene. The CDR3 totals 14 residues. The CDR3, as DNA: TGCGCCAGTACTAGACAGGGCACTGGGTACGAGCAGTACTTC. Protein sequence: CASTRQGTGYEQYF.

The chain links TRBV10-3 to TRBJ1-6; no firm D call. CDR3 length: 15 residues. Trimming took off 3 bases at V and 0 bases at J, with 6 bases between the two ends. Germline CDR1 and CDR2: ENHRY and SYGVKD. In nucleotides, the CDR3 is TGTGCCATCAGTGACGGGTTCTCCTATAATTCACCCCTCCACTTT. Encoded protein: CAISDGFSYNSPLHF.

The genes are TRBV3-1 (or the pseudogene TRBV3-2) and TRBJ1-1; D might be TRBD1 (5 bases). The CDR3 runs to 15 residues. Germline V gene sequence: CDR1 LGHDT, CDR2 YNNKEL (reference sequence). Trimming took 4 bases from V and 0 from J, leaving 12 bases between them. The CDR3 DNA reads as TGTGCCAGCAGCCTGATGCCGACAGTGAACACTGAAGCTTTCTTT. It yields the protein CASSLMPTVNTEAFF.

This chain joins TRBV18 and TRBJ2-7, with 8 positions matching TRBD1. Germline V gene lookup returns CDR1 KGHSH and CDR2 LQKENI. There are 16 residues in the CDR3. V lost 2 bases, J lost 4 bases, and 10 bases stayed unmatched. CDR3 bases: TGTGCCAGCTCACCAGGAGACAGGGGAATTGTTTACGAGCAGTACTTC. Its translation: CASSPGDRGIVYEQYF.

The chain employs TRBV11-3 and TRBJ1-1; 9 bases fit TRBD1. The germline gives CDR1 SGHNT, CDR2 YENEEA. V shed 3 bases and J 0 bases; nucleotides not matched to a gene: 2. The CDR3 sequence is 15 residues long. The CDR3 coding sequence is TGTGCCAGCAGCTTGGGACAGGGCCTGAACACTGAAGCTTTCTTT. It yields the protein CASSLGQGLNTEAFF.

The chain employs TRBV5-4 and TRBJ2-6; no firm D call. The ends were cut back, 0 bases at V and 4 bases at J, with 11 bases in the middle. Germline CDR1 is SGHNT and CDR2 is YYREEE (reference sequence). This CDR3 has 16 residues. The CDR3 DNA reads as TGTGCCAGCAGCTTGGCCAGGTTACTGGGGGCCAACGTCCTGACTTTC. Protein: CASSLARLLGANVLTF.

The chain has TRBV5-5 and TRBJ2-5; TRBD1 agrees at 8 bases. Unmatched junction bases numbered 2, after V lost 3 bases and J lost 4 bases. This CDR3 contains 13 residues. Germline CDR1 reads SGHKS; CDR2 reads YYEKEE (reference sequence). DNA for the CDR3: TGTGCCAGCAGCTCTCAGGGGGCAGAGACCCAGTACTTC. It translates to CASSSQGAETQYF.

The V gene is TRBV2, the J gene TRBJ2-7, with 10 bases matching TRBD2. The V gene end was trimmed by 6 bases and the J gene end by 7 bases; junction bases not matched to a gene: 12. The germline CDR1 and CDR2 sequences are SNHLY and FYNNEI. This CDR3 region has 15 residues. The CDR3 is CASRESSGSSREQYF. DNA for the CDR3: TGTGCCAGCAGAGAATCTAGCGGGAGTTCAAGGGAGCAGTACTTC.

J is TRBJ2-7 and V is TRBV6-4; D unclear. Germline values: CDR1 MRHNA, CDR2 SNTAGT. Trimming took 6 bases from V and 5 from J, leaving 11 bases between them. The CDR3 spans 12 residues. The CDR3 DNA is TGTGCCAGCAGAGGTAGGCGGCACGAGCAGTACTTC. Its protein is CASRGRRHEQYF.

The chain uses TRBV6-8 and TRBJ2-7; TRBD1 agrees at 8 bases. The germline V gene has CDR1 MNHGY and CDR2 SAAAGT. The junction had 17 bases not matched to a gene; V was cut back by 6 bases and J by 7 bases. CDR3 size: 16 residues. The CDR3 DNA reads TGTGCCAGCAGCGCCGGAGTCAGGGGGCCCTTGGGAGAGCAGTACTTC. Amino acids: CASSAGVRGPLGEQYF.

The rearrangement uses TRBV6-5 and TRBJ2-7; no clear D gene. Trimming shortened V by 7 bases and J by 6 bases, and 16 bases separated the two germline ends. The germline CDR1 and CDR2 sequences are MNHEY and SVGAGI. There are 13 residues in the CDR3. This CDR3 reads CASIGQALGEQYF. CDR3 coding DNA: TGTGCCAGCATTGGCCAGGCCCTTGGCGAGCAGTACTTC.

The CDR3 loop reads CALTSGRTNTGELFF. DNA of the CDR3: TGTGCCTTGACTAGCGGGAGAACGAACACCGGGGAGCTGTTTTTT. The gene calls are TRBV30 and TRBJ2-2, with 12 bases that match TRBD2. Germline V lookup: CDR1 GTSNPN, CDR2 SVGIG (reference sequence). J gave up 0 bases and V 7 bases, and 3 bases lay outside the gene matches. This CDR3 comprises 15 residues.

The chain employs TRBV6-5 and TRBJ1-6; maybe TRBD1 (5 bases). CDR3 length: 14 residues. Germline V gives CDR1 MNHEY, CDR2 SVGAGI. Trimming took off 4 bases at V and 4 bases at J, with 8 bases between the two ends. The CDR3 nucleotides read TGTGCCAGCAGTTTGGGGCAGTATAATTCACCCCTCCACTTT. Its translation: CASSLGQYNSPLHF.

The chain recombines TRBV5-4 with TRBJ2-2; tentatively, D is TRBD1 (5 bases). V lost 2 bases to trimming and J lost 2 bases, with 10 bases between them. CDR3 length: 15 residues. Germline V lookup: CDR1 SGHNT, CDR2 YYREEE (reference sequence). The CDR3 nucleotides are TGTGCCAGCAGCTTTGACAGCTTAAACACCGGGGAGCTGTTTTTT. It encodes CASSFDSLNTGELFF.

V gene TRBV7-2 combines with J gene TRBJ1-2; TRBD1 aligns across 9 bases. J was trimmed by 8 bases and V by 2 bases; bases with no gene match: 18. CDR3 length: 18 amino acids. The germline CDR1 and CDR2 sequences are SGHTA and FQGNSA. The CDR3 DNA reads TGTGCCAGCAGCTTAAATCGGGACAGGGTGTCAAGGGGGCGAGGCTACACCTTC. Protein: CASSLNRDRVSRGRGYTF.

The V call is TRBV6-5, the J call TRBJ1-1; weak D call: TRBD1 (5 bases). The CDR3 runs to 15 residues. V was cut by 7 bases and J by 4 bases, with 19 bases left in between. Germline V gene data show CDR1 as MNHEY and CDR2 as SVGAGI. This CDR3 reads CASNGKGKGRTEAFF. CDR3 in DNA: TGTGCCAGCAATGGGAAAGGGAAGGGGCGCACTGAAGCTTTCTTT.

The chain is built from TRBV14 and TRBJ1-2; D is ambiguous. CDR1 is SGHDN and CDR2 is FVKESK in the germline V gene. The length of the CDR3 is 14 residues. V dropped 3 bases and J dropped 4 bases, with 12 bases sitting between them. This CDR3 reads CASSHWGGSYGYTF. CDR3 nucleotide sequence: TGTGCCAGCAGCCATTGGGGAGGGAGCTATGGCTACACCTTC. Full variable domain (rest looked up from reference TRBV14 and TRBJ1-2): EAGVTQFPSHSVIEKGQTVTLRCDPISGHDNLYWYRRVMGKEIKFLLHFVKESKQDESGMPNNRFLAERTGGTYSTLKVQPAELEDSGVYFCASSHWGGSYGYTFGSGTRLTVV.

This clone was detected once. The CDR3 sequence is CASSQVGTGGHEQFF. The CDR3 DNA reads TGTGCCAGCAGCCAAGTAGGGACAGGGGGCCATGAGCAGTTCTTC. The V and J genes are TRBV14 and TRBJ2-1, with 12 positions matching TRBD1. Germline lookup yields CDR1 SGHDN and CDR2 FVKESK. With V trimmed by 1 base and J by 8 bases, 3 bases remained unmatched. This CDR3 region has 15 residues.

V usage is TRBV5-1 and J usage is TRBJ2-2; 10 nucleotides line up with TRBD2. CDR3 length: 16 residues. V lost 4 bases to trimming and J lost 3 bases; unmatched junction nucleotides: 6. Germline V lookup: CDR1 SGHRS, CDR2 YFSETQ. The CDR3 protein is CASSGTSASHTGELFF. The DNA of the CDR3 is TGCGCCAGCAGCGGGACTAGCGCGAGTCACACCGGGGAGCTGTTTTTT.

The chain is built from TRBV10-3 and TRBJ1-2; 8 nucleotides match TRBD1. Germline V gene lookup returns CDR1 ENHRY and CDR2 SYGVKD. Trimming removed 3 bases from V and 4 bases from J; junction bases left unmatched: 4. This CDR3 has 14 amino acids. The CDR3 DNA follows: TGTGCCATCAGTGAAGGACAGGGAACCTATGGCTACACCTTC. It specifies CAISEGQGTYGYTF.

The chain recombines TRBV10-3 with TRBJ1-4; D call uncertain. The CDR3 loop spans 14 amino acids. With 2 bases removed from V and 8 bases from J, the gap between germline ends came to 12 bases. Germline V gives CDR1 ENHRY, CDR2 SYGVKD. CDR3 in DNA: TGTGCCATCAGTGAGGAGGGATTGGGGGAAAAACTGTTTTTT. This codes for CAISEEGLGEKLFF.

The chain links TRBV29-1 to TRBJ1-1, with D possibly TRBD1 on 5 matching bases. The V gene lost 5 bases and the J gene lost 4 bases, with 14 bases spanning the gap. This CDR3 is built from 13 residues. Germline V lookup: CDR1 SQVTM, CDR2 ANQGSEA. In DNA, the CDR3 is TGCAGCGTTCGGACGGGGGGATCCACTGAAGCTTTCTTT. Residues: CSVRTGGSTEAFF.

V is TRBV20-1 and J is TRBJ2-2; D is ambiguous. Germline assignment: CDR1 DFQATT and CDR2 SNEGSKA (reference sequence). There are 12 residues in the CDR3. Between the trimmed V and J ends, which lost 3 bases and 7 bases, there was a span of 9 bases. The CDR3 bases are TGCAGTGCTAGTAAGCGAGTCGGGGAGCTGTTTTTT. Translated, it gives CSASKRVGELFF.

This clone was seen only a few times. The genes are TRBV7-9 and TRBJ2-1, with TRBD2 matching over 9 bases. The CDR3 consists of 15 residues. Germline V gene sequence: CDR1 SEHNR, CDR2 FQNEAQ (reference sequence). With 5 bases clipped from V and 6 bases from J, the junction kept 8 bases outside the gene matches. CDR3 amino acids: CASSPAGGLRNEQFF. For the CDR3, the DNA is TGTGCCAGCAGCCCAGCGGGAGGTCTGCGCAATGAGCAGTTCTTC. Together with reference TRBV7-9 and TRBJ2-1, the CDR3 gives the full variable domain: DTGVSQNPRHKITKRGQNVTFRCDPISEHNRLYWYRQTLGQGPEFLTYFQNEAQLEKSRLLSDRFSAERPKGSFSTLEIQRTEQGDSAMYLCASSPAGGLRNEQFFGPGTRLTVL.

This clone was detected once. This rearrangement joins TRBV5-4 to TRBJ2-2; 7 nucleotides agree with TRBD2. The CDR3 spans 15 residues. V trimming: 4 bases; J trimming: 8 bases; junction bases outside the gene matches: 11. The germline V gene encodes CDR1 SGHNT and CDR2 YYREEE (reference sequence). The CDR3 here is CASSPLPSGQGELFF. The CDR3 DNA is TGTGCCAGCAGCCCCTTACCTAGCGGACAAGGGGAGCTGTTTTTT.

The gene calls are TRBV27 and TRBJ2-7; 8 bases match TRBD1. V lost 5 bases and J lost 2; bases outside the gene matches: 8. The CDR3 consists of 15 residues. Germline V CDR1 and CDR2: MNHEY, SMNVEV (reference sequence). The CDR3 here is CASSITGTGTYEQYF. CDR3 DNA: TGTGCCAGCAGTATTACCGGGACAGGCACCTACGAGCAGTACTTC.

V and J are TRBV2 and TRBJ1-1; TRBD1 aligns across 7 bases. Per germline, CDR1 SNHLY and CDR2 FYNNEI. V was clipped by 6 bases and J by 7 bases; unmatched bases: 5. The CDR3 has 12 residues. In DNA, the CDR3 is TGTGCCAGCAGGATGGGGACAGATGAAGCTTTCTTT. Its translation: CASRMGTDEAFF.

The chain recombines TRBV6-5 with TRBJ1-2; unclear D gene. Trimming removed 0 bases from V and 5 bases from J, with 7 bases in between. CDR1 and CDR2 (germline): MNHEY, SVGAGI. The CDR3 runs 13 residues. This CDR3 is CASSYSNSYGYTF. CDR3 DNA: TGTGCCAGCAGTTACTCGAACAGTTATGGCTACACCTTC.

The genes are TRBV5-1 and TRBJ2-1; 11 bases map to TRBD2. J gave up 3 bases and V 4 bases, and 3 bases lay outside the gene matches. The CDR3 length is 15 residues. Germline CDR1 and CDR2: SGHRS and YFSETQ. The CDR3 sequence is CASSRGTSGYNEQFF. In nucleotides, the CDR3 is TGCGCCAGCAGCAGGGGGACTAGCGGCTACAATGAGCAGTTCTTC.